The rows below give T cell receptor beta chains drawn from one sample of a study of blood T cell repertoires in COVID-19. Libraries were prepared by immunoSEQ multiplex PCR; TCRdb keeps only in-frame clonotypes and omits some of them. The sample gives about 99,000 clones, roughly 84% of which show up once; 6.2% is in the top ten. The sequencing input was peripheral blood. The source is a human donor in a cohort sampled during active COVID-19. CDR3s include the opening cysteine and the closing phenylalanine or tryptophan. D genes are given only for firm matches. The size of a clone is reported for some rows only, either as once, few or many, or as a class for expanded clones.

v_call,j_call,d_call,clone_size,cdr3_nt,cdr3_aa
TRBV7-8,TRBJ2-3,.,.,TGTGCCAGCAGCTTATTCAGCCAGGGGCCCGGTTTTGCAGATACGCAGTATTTT,CASSLFSQGPGFADTQYF
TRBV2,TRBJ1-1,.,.,TGTGCCAGCAGTACCTCGAGGGGGGGCGATACTGAAGCTTTCTTT,CASSTSRGGDTEAFF
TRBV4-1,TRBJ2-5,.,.,TGCGCCAGCAGCCCAGGGTGGGGGCGAACTAACCAAGAGACCCAGTACTTC,CASSPGWGRTNQETQYF
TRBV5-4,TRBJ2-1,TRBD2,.,TGTGCCAGCAGCCTTAGCGGGGGCTCCTACAATGAGCAGTTCTTC,CASSLSGGSYNEQFF
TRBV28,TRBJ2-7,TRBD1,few,TGTGCCAGCCACGACAGGGCCTACGAGCAGTACTTC,CASHDRAYEQYF
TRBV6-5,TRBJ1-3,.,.,TGTGCCAGCGGGCCACGTAGGGGGATCGCGGCATTT,CASGPRRGIAAF
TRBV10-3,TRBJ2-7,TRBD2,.,TGTGCCATCAGTGATGAGGTAGCGGGGTTGTACGAGCAGTACTTC,CAISDEVAGLYEQYF
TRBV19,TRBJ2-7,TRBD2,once,TGTGCCAGTAGTTCCCCGGGACTAGCGGGAGGCCCGCAGTCCTACGAGCAGTACTTC,CASSSPGLAGGPQSYEQYF
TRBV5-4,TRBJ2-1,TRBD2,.,TGTGCCAGCAGCAGGGGGACTAGCGGGGGGCCGGGGTTGAATGAGCAGTTCTTC,CASSRGTSGGPGLNEQFF
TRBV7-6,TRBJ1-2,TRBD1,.,TGTGCCAGCAGCGCGACAGGGGCGGAAGGCTACACCTTC,CASSATGAEGYTF
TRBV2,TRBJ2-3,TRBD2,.,TGTGCCAGCAGCGGGACTAGCGGGGGGGGAAGCACAGATACGCAGTATTTT,CASSGTSGGGSTDTQYF
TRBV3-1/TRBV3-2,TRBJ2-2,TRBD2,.,TGTGCCAGCAGCCAGCCCCGGACTAGCGGCCACACCGGGGAGCTGTTTTTT,CASSQPRTSGHTGELFF
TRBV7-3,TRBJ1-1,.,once,TGTGCCAGCAGCTTTTTGGGAGTGGGTGAAGCTTTCTTT,CASSFLGVGEAFF
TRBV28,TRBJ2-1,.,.,TGTGCCAGCAGTTTAGACCCAGAGCTAGCGAGGAATGAGCAGTTCTTC,CASSLDPELARNEQFF
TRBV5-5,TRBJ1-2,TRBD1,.,TGTGCCAGCAGCTCCCAACAGGGGCTTAGGTATGGCTACACCTTC,CASSSQQGLRYGYTF
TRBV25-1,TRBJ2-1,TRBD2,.,TGTGCCAGCACACCGGGACTAGCGGGGGGTCTTGAGCAGTTCTTC,CASTPGLAGGLEQFF
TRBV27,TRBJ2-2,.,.,TGTGCCAGCAGTCTCCCCGCCTTCGGCGGGGAGCTGTTTTTT,CASSLPAFGGELFF
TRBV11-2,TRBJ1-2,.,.,TGTGCCAGCAGCTCCGGACAGAGCTATGGCTACACCTTC,CASSSGQSYGYTF
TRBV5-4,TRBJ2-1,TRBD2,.,TGTGCCAGCAGCTCGTCTAGCGGGATCTACAATGAGCAGTTCTTC,CASSSSSGIYNEQFF
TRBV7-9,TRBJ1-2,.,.,TGTGCCAGCAGCGACATCCGACAACTCTATGGCTACACCTTC,CASSDIRQLYGYTF
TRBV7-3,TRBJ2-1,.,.,TGTGCCAGCAGCTTAGTTCACGGGAATGAGCAGTTCTTC,CASSLVHGNEQFF
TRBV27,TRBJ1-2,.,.,TGTGCCAGCAGTTTGTCAGGGGCTGGCTACACCTTC,CASSLSGAGYTF
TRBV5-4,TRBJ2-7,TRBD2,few,TGTGCCAGCAGCTTCACGAGCGGGAGGGCGGGGACCGAGCAGTACTTC,CASSFTSGRAGTEQYF
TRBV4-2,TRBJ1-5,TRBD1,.,TGTGCCAGCAGCCAAGCACCCGGACAGGGAGGAAGCAATCAGCCCCAGCATTTT,CASSQAPGQGGSNQPQHF
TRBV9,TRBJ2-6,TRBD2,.,TGTGCCAGCAGCGCGTCTAGCGGGAAGAGCTCTGGGGCCAACGTCCTGACTTTC,CASSASSGKSSGANVLTF
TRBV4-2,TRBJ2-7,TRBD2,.,TGTGCCAGCAGCCAAGATGCGGGCGGGAGGGCTTTTAAGTACGAGCAGTACTTC,CASSQDAGGRAFKYEQYF
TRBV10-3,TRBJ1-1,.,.,TGTGCCATCAGTTCAAGCACTATGAACACTGAAGCTTTCTTT,CAISSSTMNTEAFF
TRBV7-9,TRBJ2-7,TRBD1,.,TGTGCCAGCAGCTCCCCGGACAGGGTGTTCGCCGAGCAGTACTTC,CASSSPDRVFAEQYF
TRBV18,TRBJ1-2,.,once,TGTGCCAGCTCACCCCAGGTTAACTATGGCTACACCTTC,CASSPQVNYGYTF
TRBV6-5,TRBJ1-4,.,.,TGTGCCAGCAGAGCAGCGACAGACGGAAAACTGTTTTTT,CASRAATDGKLFF
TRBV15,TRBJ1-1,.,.,TGTGCCACCAGCAGAGATAGGGGGAATACTGAAGCTTTCTTT,CATSRDRGNTEAFF
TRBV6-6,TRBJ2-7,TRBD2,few,TGTGCCAGCCGGACTAGCGGGAGATACGAGCAGTACTTC,CASRTSGRYEQYF
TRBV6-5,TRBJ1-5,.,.,TGTGCCAGCAGACCCGCAGGGATTCGTCAGCCCCAGCATTTT,CASRPAGIRQPQHF
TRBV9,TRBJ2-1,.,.,TGTGCCAGCAGCGTTATTCCGGGCAATGAGCAGTTCTTC,CASSVIPGNEQFF
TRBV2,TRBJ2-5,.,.,TGTGCCAGCAGCCGACTAGTGCGCGAGACCCAGTACTTC,CASSRLVRETQYF
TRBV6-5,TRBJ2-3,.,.,TGTGCCAGCAGTCCCCACTCAGGCGATACGCAGTATTTT,CASSPHSGDTQYF
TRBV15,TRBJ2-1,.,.,TGTGCCACCAGCAGAGGGACCGGGGAGTTCGGGAATGAGCAGTTCTTC,CATSRGTGEFGNEQFF
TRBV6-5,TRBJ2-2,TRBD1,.,TGTGCCAGCAGTTCCGGGACAGAGAACACCGGGGAGCTGTTTTTT,CASSSGTENTGELFF
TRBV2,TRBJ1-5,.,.,TGTGCCAGCAGTGTAGTCGTAAATCAGCCCCAGCATTTT,CASSVVVNQPQHF
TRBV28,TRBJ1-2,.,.,TGTGCCAGCAGTCCGCCCCTCCGGGGCTACACCTTC,CASSPPLRGYTF
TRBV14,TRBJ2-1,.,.,TGTGCCAGCAGCCAGTACCCGGCCGGGAGTTTATCCTACAATGAGCAGTTCTTC,CASSQYPAGSLSYNEQFF
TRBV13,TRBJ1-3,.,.,TGTGCCAGCAGCGCGGCGTATTTCGGGAGACTCGGGCCTGGAAACACCATATATTTT,CASSAAYFGRLGPGNTIYF
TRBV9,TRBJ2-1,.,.,TGTGCCAGCAGCGTAGTGGCGGTCGGCGGGGCAGACAATGAGCAGTTCTTC,CASSVVAVGGADNEQFF
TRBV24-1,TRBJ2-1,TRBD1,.,TGTGCCACCAGTGATTCGTCCGGGACAGTTGTTTTCAATGAGCAGTTCTTC,CATSDSSGTVVFNEQFF
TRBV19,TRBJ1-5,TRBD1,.,TGTGCCAGTAGTATGAGCGGACAGGGGAGTCAGCCCCAGCATTTT,CASSMSGQGSQPQHF
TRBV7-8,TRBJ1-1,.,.,TGTGCCAGCAGCTTAGGGCGGCAGGGCAGAACTGAAGCTTTCTTT,CASSLGRQGRTEAFF
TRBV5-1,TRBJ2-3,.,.,TGCGCCAGCAGCTTGGGAGGGCCAGATACGCAGTATTTT,CASSLGGPDTQYF
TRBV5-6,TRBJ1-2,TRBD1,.,TGTGCCAGCAGCTTAGGACAGGGCAGTGGCTACACCTTC,CASSLGQGSGYTF
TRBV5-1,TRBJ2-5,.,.,TGCGCCAGCAGCCCGGGGGTACAAGAGACCCAGTACTTC,CASSPGVQETQYF
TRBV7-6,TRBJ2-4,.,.,TGTGCCAGCAGCCTCTCCCGGTCGTCAAACATTCAGTACTTC,CASSLSRSSNIQYF
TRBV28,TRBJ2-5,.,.,TGTGCCAGCAGATCCTCAGGCGTATACAAGATTACCCAGTACTTC,CASRSSGVYKITQYF
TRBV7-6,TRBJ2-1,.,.,TGTGCCAGCAGCTTAGTTTGGGGGACTCAATCCTACAATGAGCAGTTCTTC,CASSLVWGTQSYNEQFF
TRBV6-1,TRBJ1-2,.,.,TGTGCCAGCAGTGAATTTGGGGAGGGGAGACATGGCTACACCTTC,CASSEFGEGRHGYTF
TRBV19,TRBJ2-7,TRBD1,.,TGTGCCAGTAGGGACAGGGGTTACGAGCAGTACTTC,CASRDRGYEQYF
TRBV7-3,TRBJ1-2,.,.,TGTGCCAGCAGCCCGGGACAAAACTATGGCTACACCTTC,CASSPGQNYGYTF